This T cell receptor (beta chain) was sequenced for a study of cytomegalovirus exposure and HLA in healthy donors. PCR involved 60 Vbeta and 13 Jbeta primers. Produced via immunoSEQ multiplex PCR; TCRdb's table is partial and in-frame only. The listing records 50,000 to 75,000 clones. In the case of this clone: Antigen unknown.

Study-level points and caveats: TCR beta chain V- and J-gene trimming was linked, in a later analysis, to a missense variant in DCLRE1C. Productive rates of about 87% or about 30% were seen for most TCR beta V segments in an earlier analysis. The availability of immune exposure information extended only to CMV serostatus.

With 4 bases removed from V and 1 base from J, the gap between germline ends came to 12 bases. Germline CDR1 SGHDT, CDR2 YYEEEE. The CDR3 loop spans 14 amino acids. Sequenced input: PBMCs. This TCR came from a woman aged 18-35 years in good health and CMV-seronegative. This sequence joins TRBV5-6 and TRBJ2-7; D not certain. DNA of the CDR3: TGTGCCAGCAGCCAATTCGCGCCTTCCTACGAGCAGTACTTC. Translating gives CASSQFAPSYEQYF.